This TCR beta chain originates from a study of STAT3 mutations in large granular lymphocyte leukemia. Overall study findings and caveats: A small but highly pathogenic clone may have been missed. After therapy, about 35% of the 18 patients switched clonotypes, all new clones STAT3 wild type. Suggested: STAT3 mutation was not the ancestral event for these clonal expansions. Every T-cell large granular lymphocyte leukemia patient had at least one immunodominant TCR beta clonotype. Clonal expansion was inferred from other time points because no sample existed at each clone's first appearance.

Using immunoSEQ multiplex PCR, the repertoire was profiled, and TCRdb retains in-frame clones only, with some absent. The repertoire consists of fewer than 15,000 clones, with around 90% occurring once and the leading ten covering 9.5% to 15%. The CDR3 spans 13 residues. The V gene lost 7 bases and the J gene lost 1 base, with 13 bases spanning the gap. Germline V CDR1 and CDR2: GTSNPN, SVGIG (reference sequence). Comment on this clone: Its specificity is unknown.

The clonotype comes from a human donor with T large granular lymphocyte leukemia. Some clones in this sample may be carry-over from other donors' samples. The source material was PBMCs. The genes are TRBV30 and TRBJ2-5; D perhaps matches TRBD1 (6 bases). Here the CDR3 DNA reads TGTGCCTACAGGAGGACAGTCCAAGAGACCCAGTACTTC. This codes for CAYRRTVQETQYF. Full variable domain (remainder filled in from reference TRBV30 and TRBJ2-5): SQTIHQWPATLVQPVGSPLSLECTVEGTSNPNLYWYRQAAGRGLQLLFYSVGIGQISSEVPQNLSASRPQDRQFILSSKKLLLSDSGFYLCAYRRTVQETQYFGPGTRLLVL.